The 26 T cell receptor beta chains below all came from one sample that was sequenced in a study of T-cell memory formation after mild COVID-19. TCRdb used MiXCR to reprocess the 5' RACE reads, holding one entry per CDR3 protein. The data show more than 250,000 distinct CDR3 sequences, under 20% seen once. Sequencing was carried out using PBMCs or a T cell subset sorted from them (not recorded which). The receptors here all came from a young man who had mild COVID-19 (a few samples of this study predate the infection). Cell type and time point are not known.

The genes are TRBV5-1 and TRBJ2-3; D not certain. Germline values: CDR1 SGHRS, CDR2 YFSETQ. V lost 4 bases, J lost 5 bases, and 14 bases lay in between. CDR3 length: 14 amino acids. The CDR3 region is CASSPLSGRDTQYF. The CDR3 coding sequence is TGCGCCAGCAGCCCCTTGTCTGGTAGAGATACGCAGTATTTT.

This clonotype occurred a few times. J is TRBJ1-2 and V is TRBV12-3 or TRBV12-4, with D maybe TRBD1 (5 bases). The CDR3 extends over 13 amino acids. V was trimmed by 6 bases and J by 7 bases, leaving 15 bases between them. CDR3 nucleotides: TGTGCCAGCAGCATAACCCGTCAGGGTGGCTACACCTTC. Translation gives CASSITRQGGYTF.

In this sample, this clonotype turned up a few times. This chain joins TRBV15 and TRBJ2-5; possibly TRBD1 or TRBD2 for D (6 bases each). There are 14 residues in the CDR3. The germline CDR1 and CDR2 sequences are LNHNV and YYDKDF (reference sequence). Trimming stripped 1 base from V and 1 base from J, with 7 bases between. The chain's CDR3 is CATSRGGAQETQYF. The CDR3 DNA follows: TGTGCCACCAGCAGAGGGGGGGCCCAAGAGACCCAGTACTTC.

The rearrangement uses TRBV24-1 and TRBJ2-3; the D gene is possibly TRBD2 (6 bases). The length of the CDR3 is 14 residues. Germline CDR1 KGHDR, CDR2 SFDVKD. V lost 4 bases to trimming and J lost 6 bases, with 13 bases between them. This CDR3 reads CATSETIGGDTQYF. The CDR3 DNA reads TGTGCCACCAGTGAGACCATTGGGGGGGATACGCAGTATTTT.

V usage is TRBV29-1 and J usage is TRBJ2-2; 8 nucleotides match TRBD1. The CDR3 sequence is 14 residues long. Per the germline V gene, CDR1 is SQVTM and CDR2 is ANQGSEA. The V gene end was trimmed by 4 bases and the J gene end by 6 bases; junction bases not matched to a gene: 7. This chain's CDR3 is CSVAQGATPGELFF. CDR3 in DNA: TGCAGCGTTGCGCAGGGGGCGACCCCCGGGGAGCTGTTTTTT.

The chain carries TRBV11-2 and TRBJ2-7; D is possibly TRBD2 (5 bases). Deletions cut 2 bases from V and 0 bases from J, with 8 bases between. Germline CDR1 is SGHAT and CDR2 is FQNNGV. CDR3 size: 14 residues. In nucleotides, the CDR3 is TGTGCCAGCAGCTTATCGAGCGGCTCCTACGAGCAGTACTTC. Its protein product is CASSLSSGSYEQYF.

Only a few counts were recorded for this clonotype. The chain links TRBV29-1 to TRBJ2-3; TRBD1 might be the D (6 bases). V dropped 6 bases and J dropped 1 base, with 11 bases sitting between them. This CDR3 region has 13 residues. The germline gives CDR1 SQVTM, CDR2 ANQGSEA. The DNA of the CDR3 is TGCAGCGTCCAGGGGCGGGGCACAGATACGCAGTATTTT. This codes for CSVQGRGTDTQYF.

The V call is TRBV15, the J call TRBJ2-3; tentative D call: TRBD2 (6 bases). Trimming cost V 9 bases and J 0 bases, with 13 bases left between them. Per germline, CDR1 LNHNV and CDR2 YYDKDF (reference sequence). This CDR3 comprises 14 residues. The CDR3 nucleotides are TGTGCCACTACCCGGGACTCTAGCACAGATACGCAGTATTTT. Translating it yields CATTRDSSTDTQYF.

This clonotype has more than one count but fewer than ten. This sequence joins TRBV5-6 and TRBJ1-1; no definite D call. With 1 base removed from V and 7 bases from J, the gap between germline ends came to 11 bases. CDR3 length: 13 amino acids. Germline CDR1 SGHDT, CDR2 YYEEEE. The CDR3 DNA sequence: TGTGCCAGCAGCTTGCGGTTGGTTTATGAAGCTTTCTTT. The encoded protein is CASSLRLVYEAFF.

This clonotype was observed a handful of times. V gene TRBV6-6 combines with J gene TRBJ1-2; 8 bases line up with TRBD1. From germline, CDR1 is MNHNY and CDR2 SVGAGI (reference sequence). The CDR3 is 14 residues long. Trimming cost V 6 bases and J 8 bases; bases outside gene matches: 11. The CDR3 is CASRPTGDYLGYTF. The CDR3 region has the DNA TGTGCCAGCAGGCCGACAGGGGATTACTTGGGCTACACCTTC.

This clonotype was picked up a small number of times. The chain couples TRBV28 to TRBJ2-7, with D maybe TRBD1 (6 bases). The CDR3 extends over 12 amino acids. Germline CDR1 is MDHEN and CDR2 is SYDVKM. With 3 bases removed from V and 6 bases from J, the gap between germline ends came to 9 bases. The CDR3 spells CASSFRGTEQYV. DNA for the CDR3: TGTGCCAGCAGTTTCAGGGGCACCGAGCAGTACGTC.

In this sample, this clonotype turned up many times. V usage is TRBV7-2 and J usage is TRBJ1-5, with D perhaps matching TRBD1 (5 bases). CDR3 length: 14 residues. V lost 5 bases and J lost 2, with 10 bases in between. The germline gives CDR1 SGHTA, CDR2 FQGNSA. CDR3 coding DNA: TGTGCCAGCAGCCGGGGGGGTGGCAATCAGCCCCAGCATTTT. This encodes CASSRGGGNQPQHF. Looking up the rest from reference TRBV7-2 and TRBJ1-5 gives the full variable domain: GAGVSQSPSNKVTEKGKDVELRCDPISGHTALYWYRQSLGQGLEFLIYFQGNSAPDKSGLPSDRFSAERTGGSVSTLTIQRTQQEDSAVYLCASSRGGGNQPQHFGDGTRLSIL.

This clonotype was observed a few times. V and J are TRBV7-9 and TRBJ2-2; D is undetermined. In germline, CDR1 is SEHNR, CDR2 FQNEAQ (reference sequence). This CDR3 spans 16 amino acids. V dropped 1 base and J dropped 4 bases, with 13 bases sitting between them. This CDR3 reads CASSLGANFLTGELFF. DNA of the CDR3: TGTGCCAGCAGCTTAGGGGCCAACTTCCTCACCGGGGAGCTGTTTTTT.

This clonotype occurred a few times. The chain joins TRBV15 to TRBJ1-1; D is undetermined. Germline CDR1 reads LNHNV; CDR2 reads YYDKDF (reference sequence). This CDR3 contains 15 residues. Trimming stripped 0 bases from V and 4 bases from J, with 12 bases between. CDR3 region: CATSRDPALGTEAFF. The CDR3 coding sequence is TGTGCCACCAGCAGAGACCCAGCCCTGGGCACTGAAGCTTTCTTT.

The table lists this clonotype with many counts. The junction shows a germline mismatch at one end, possibly a read error. The chain joins TRBV5-1 to TRBJ2-1; D gene ambiguous. Germline V lookup: CDR1 SGHRS, CDR2 YFSETQ. The CDR3 covers 13 residues. The CDR3 spells CASSLGGYNEQFF. In DNA form, the CDR3 reads TGTGCCAGCAGTTTAGGCGGTTACAATGAGCAGTTCTTC.

This clonotype has a count of ten or more. The CDR3 bases are TGTGCCAGCAGCCAGCTCAACCGCGGGGAGCTGTTTTTT. Its translation: CASSQLNRGELFF. The V gene is TRBV7-2, the J gene TRBJ2-2, with D unclear. The CDR3 extends over 13 amino acids. Trimming removed 5 bases from V and 7 bases from J, with 11 bases in between. The germline V gene has CDR1 SGHTA and CDR2 FQGNSA.

In its sample, this clonotype was seen a few times. This chain connects TRBV28 to TRBJ2-5, with a possible D match to TRBD1 (6 bases). Trimming stripped 6 bases from V and 2 bases from J, with 13 bases between. This CDR3 contains 14 residues. The germline V gene has CDR1 MDHEN and CDR2 SYDVKM. The CDR3 nucleotides are TGTGCCAGCAGAATAGCAGGGGTGCAAGAGACCCAGTACTTC. It is translated as CASRIAGVQETQYF.

CDR3 sequence (DNA): TGTGCCATCAGTGGGACAACTTCTGGGGCCAACGTCCTGACTTTC. It codes for CAISGTTSGANVLTF. The genes are TRBV10-3 and TRBJ2-6; D may be TRBD1 (5 bases). The CDR3 covers 15 residues. The germline gives CDR1 ENHRY, CDR2 SYGVKD. V lost 4 bases to trimming and J lost 1 base, with 8 bases between them.

The sample holds a few counts of this clonotype. The chain has TRBV6-5 and TRBJ2-2; tentatively, D is TRBD2 (5 bases). Trimming stripped 7 bases from V and 1 base from J, with 10 bases between. Germline values: CDR1 MNHEY, CDR2 SVGAGI. The CDR3 loop spans 14 amino acids. The CDR3, as DNA: TGTGCCAGCAATGTACGGGGGAACACCGGGGAGCTGTTTTTT. As protein: CASNVRGNTGELFF.

This clonotype showed up just a few times. The V call is TRBV7-2, the J call TRBJ2-7; maybe TRBD2 (5 bases). CDR3 length equals 14 residues. The V and J ends lost 1 base and 0 bases respectively, with 7 bases between them. Germline CDR1 reads SGHTA; CDR2 reads FQGNSA. The CDR3 DNA is TGTGCCAGCAGCTTAGGTCTAGCCTCCTACGAGCAGTACGTC. It yields the protein CASSLGLASYEQYV.

The chain joins TRBV5-1 to TRBJ1-1; 9 bases align to TRBD1. Unmatched junction bases numbered 8, after V lost 4 bases and J lost 7 bases. Germline loops: CDR1 SGHRS, CDR2 YFSETQ. The CDR3 is 14 amino acids. The CDR3 protein is CASSVDRGSIEAFF. The CDR3 region has the DNA TGCGCCAGCAGCGTCGACAGGGGGAGTATTGAAGCTTTCTTT.

The genes are TRBV7-9 and TRBJ2-1; D gene unclear. The CDR3 is 12 amino acids. Trimming shortened V by 5 bases and J by 8 bases, and 10 bases separated the two germline ends. The V gene's germline CDR1 is SEHNR and CDR2 FQNEAQ (reference sequence). The chain's CDR3 is CASSPSPDEQFF. The CDR3 DNA is TGTGCCAGCAGCCCGTCTCCTGATGAGCAGTTCTTC. The entire variable domain, with the rest obtained from reference TRBV7-9 and TRBJ2-1, is as follows: DTGVSQNPRHKITKRGQNVTFRCDPISEHNRLYWYRQTLGQGPEFLTYFQNEAQLEKSRLLSDRFSAERPKGSFSTLEIQRTEQGDSAMYLCASSPSPDEQFFGPGTRLTVL.

The V gene is TRBV4-3, the J gene TRBJ1-2; a weak D match, TRBD1 (6 bases). V lost 0 bases to trimming and J lost 4 bases, with 9 bases between them. This CDR3 has 14 residues. Germline values: CDR1 LGHNA, CDR2 YSLEER. In DNA form, the CDR3 reads TGCGCCAGCAGCCAAGAAGAGGGGGGCTATGGCTACACCTTC. Translation gives CASSQEEGGYGYTF.

In this sample, this clonotype turned up many times. The V call is TRBV19, the J call TRBJ2-5; TRBD2 agrees at 13 bases. The CDR3 length is 15 residues. Germline CDR1 reads LNHDA; CDR2 reads SQIVND (reference sequence). V shed 6 bases, J shed 5 bases, and the junction held 6 bases outside the gene matches. The CDR3 nucleotides read TGTGCCAGTAGCTTGACTAGCGGGGGGTTTGAGACCCAGTACTTC. It translates to CASSLTSGGFETQYF.

The CDR3 coding sequence is TGCGCCAGCTACCGGGACAGGGGCTACGAGCAGTACTTC. This translates into CASYRDRGYEQYF. The chain carries TRBV5-1 and TRBJ2-7, with 10 bases aligning to TRBD1. Germline CDR1 SGHRS, CDR2 YFSETQ. V lost 7 bases, J lost 3 bases, and 4 bases stayed unmatched. The CDR3 is made up of 13 amino acids.

The chain links TRBV5-1 to TRBJ2-1; D may be TRBD2 (6 bases). The V gene's germline CDR1 is SGHRS and CDR2 YFSETQ. V lost 5 bases and J 0 bases, leaving 9 bases between the germline ends. CDR3 length: 14 residues. The CDR3 here is CASRGTGSYNEQFF. The CDR3 DNA is TGCGCCAGCAGGGGGACTGGCTCCTACAATGAGCAGTTCTTC.